The next 30 T cell receptor beta chains were all read from a single sample in a study of cytomegalovirus exposure and HLA in healthy donors (dated by TCRdb to 2016 to 2017). The library was obtained by the immunoSEQ multiplex PCR assay. TCRdb took this table from immuneACCESS and kept in-frame rearrangements with V and J called. Such tables lack part of the clones; where checked against another copy, unresolved V genes explain under half of the gap, and the rest is unexplained. In this sample the table shows approximately 210,000 clones, roughly 88% of which occur a single time. The ten biggest clones cover just under 3% of the sample. Specimen: PBMCs. Receptors were obtained from a young woman in good health and CMV-seronegative.

The chain is built from TRBV10-3 and TRBJ1-2, with 12 positions matching TRBD1. With V trimmed by 0 bases and J by 4 bases, 12 bases remained unmatched. This CDR3 comprises 19 residues. Germline V lookup: CDR1 ENHRY, CDR2 SYGVKD. The chain's CDR3 is CAISESPLGQGAFGYGYTF. The CDR3 nucleotides read TGTGCCATCAGTGAGTCCCCTTTGGGACAGGGGGCCTTCGGCTATGGCTACACCTTC.

The chain couples TRBV7-8 to TRBJ2-7; D may be TRBD1 (6 bases). The CDR3 runs 11 residues. Germline V gene data show CDR1 as SGHVS and CDR2 as FQNEAQ. V lost 4 bases and J lost 9, with 10 bases in between. CDR3 nucleotides: TGTGCCAGCAGCTCCCGACAGGTGCAGTACTTC. Amino acid sequence: CASSSRQVQYF. The full variable domain, completed using reference TRBV7-8 and TRBJ2-7, is GAGVSQSPRYKVAKRGQDVALRCDPISGHVSLFWYQQALGQGPEFLTYFQNEAQLDKSGLPSDRFFAERPEGSVSTLKIQRTQQEDSAVYLCASSSRQVQYFGPGTRLTVT.

This chain connects TRBV28 to TRBJ2-7, with D perhaps matching TRBD2 (7 bases). The ends were cut back, 2 bases at V and 2 bases at J, with 19 bases in the middle. The CDR3 has 17 residues. The germline CDR1 and CDR2 sequences are MDHEN and SYDVKM. The CDR3 DNA reads TGTGCCAGCAGTTTAAAGGGGTCGGGGGGCGTACCCTACGAGCAGTACTTC. It translates to CASSLKGSGGVPYEQYF. Looking up the rest from reference TRBV28 and TRBJ2-7 gives the full variable domain: DVKVTQSSRYLVKRTGEKVFLECVQDMDHENMFWYRQDPGLGLRLIYFSYDVKMKEKGDIPEGYSVSREKKERFSLILESASTNQTSMYLCASSLKGSGGVPYEQYFGPGTRLTVT.

The chain recombines TRBV23-1 with TRBJ1-2; D is perhaps TRBD1 (6 bases). TRBV23-1 is given ORF status, its function remaining uncertain. The V end lost 6 bases, the J end lost 8 bases, and 22 bases lay between the germline ends. This CDR3 spans 15 amino acids. The CDR3 DNA reads as TGCGCCAGCAGCCCTATAATCCAGGGGTCTAGAGGCTACACCTTC. Translating gives CASSPIIQGSRGYTF.

The J gene is TRBJ1-4, the V gene TRBV4-2; a possible D gene is TRBD1 (6 bases). V was pared by 5 bases and J by 9 bases, with 22 bases between. The CDR3 loop spans 16 amino acids. Germline CDR1 is LGHNA and CDR2 is YNFKEQ. Here the CDR3 DNA reads TGTGCCAGCAGCTTAAGGGGGGGGAGGGCTGAGAAAAAACTGTTTTTT. Amino acids: CASSLRGGRAEKKLFF.

This chain joins TRBV2 and TRBJ2-7; 8 positions agree with TRBD2. V trimming: 7 bases; J trimming: 3 bases; junction bases outside the gene matches: 5. Germline CDR1 SNHLY, CDR2 FYNNEI. The CDR3 has 13 residues. The DNA of the CDR3 is TGTGCCAGCATGCAGCGGGGGTTCTACGAGCAGTACTTC. This sequence encodes CASMQRGFYEQYF.

This clone was picked up one time. Other DNA sequences within the sample encode an identical CDR3. The chain has TRBV5-1 and TRBJ2-3; 8 nucleotides align to TRBD2. With V trimmed by 0 bases and J by 2 bases, 5 bases remained unmatched. CDR3 size: 16 residues. CDR1 is SGHRS, CDR2 YFSETQ, per germline. The CDR3 nucleotides read TGCGCCAGCAGCTTGGGTACTAGCGGAAACACAGATACGCAGTATTTT. The encoded protein is CASSLGTSGNTDTQYF.

The J gene is TRBJ2-1, the V gene TRBV5-1, with D tentatively TRBD2 (6 bases). The CDR3 sequence is 19 residues long. The V end was cut by 2 bases, the J end by 0 bases, with 21 bases between. Germline CDR1 reads SGHRS; CDR2 reads YFSETQ. The CDR3 bases are TGCGCCAGCAGCTTCTTGGTGGTGTTGCGGGGATCCTCCTACAATGAGCAGTTCTTC. Its protein product is CASSFLVVLRGSSYNEQFF.

This chain connects TRBV7-2 to TRBJ2-7; a weak D match, TRBD1 (5 bases). Germline V gene sequence: CDR1 SGHTA, CDR2 FQGNSA. Trimming shortened V by 1 base and J by 2 bases, and 12 bases separated the two germline ends. The CDR3 runs 15 residues. The CDR3 spells CASSLDSGAAYEQYF. The CDR3 nucleotides read TGTGCCAGCAGCTTAGATAGTGGGGCGGCCTACGAGCAGTACTTC.

The sample holds one count of this clone. The CDR3 DNA follows: TGTGCCAGCAGCCGGGCTAGCGGGTATCTTTACAATGAGCAGTTCTTC. Amino acid sequence: CASSRASGYLYNEQFF. The genes are TRBV7-9 and TRBJ2-1, with 8 bases fitting TRBD2. V shed 5 bases and J 4 bases; nucleotides not matched to a gene: 10. The germline gives CDR1 SEHNR, CDR2 FQNEAQ (reference sequence). The CDR3 totals 16 residues.

V gene TRBV27 combines with J gene TRBJ1-1; D not resolved. The CDR3 consists of 15 residues. Germline lookup yields CDR1 MNHEY and CDR2 SMNVEV (reference sequence). Trimming shortened V by 2 bases and J by 2 bases, and 12 bases separated the two germline ends. The CDR3 reads CASSLGFRLNTEAFF. The CDR3 DNA sequence: TGTGCCAGCAGTTTAGGCTTCAGACTAAACACTGAAGCTTTCTTT.

The rearrangement joins TRBV2 to TRBJ2-7, with 10 bases lining up with TRBD2. V was pared by 4 bases and J by 0 bases, with 9 bases of the junction left unmatched. In germline, CDR1 is SNHLY, CDR2 FYNNEI. The CDR3 runs 17 residues. CDR3 residues: CASSVGGWTSGSYEQYF. In DNA form, the CDR3 reads TGTGCCAGCAGTGTTGGGGGATGGACTAGCGGCTCCTACGAGCAGTACTTC.

This chain uses TRBV27 with TRBJ2-7, with D possibly TRBD2 on 5 matching bases. The CDR3 contains 13 residues. V was trimmed by 3 bases and J by 3 bases, leaving 9 bases between them. Germline loops: CDR1 MNHEY, CDR2 SMNVEV (reference sequence). CDR3 sequence: CASSFRDYYEQYF. CDR3 bases: TGTGCCAGCAGTTTCCGTGACTACTACGAGCAGTACTTC.

The sample holds a few counts of this clone. The J gene is TRBJ2-7, the V gene TRBV19; a possible D gene is TRBD2 (5 bases). Trimming cost V 1 base and J 0 bases, with 10 bases left between them. Germline-derived CDR1 and CDR2 are LNHDA and SQIVND (reference sequence). The CDR3 length is 15 residues. The CDR3 sequence: CASSIGLSSSYEQYF. The CDR3 region has the DNA TGTGCCAGTAGTATAGGACTATCCTCCTCCTACGAGCAGTACTTC.

The J gene is TRBJ2-7, the V gene TRBV7-2, with 7 bases matching TRBD1. The CDR3 consists of 14 residues. Per germline, CDR1 SGHTA and CDR2 FQGNSA. With 2 bases clipped from V and 4 bases from J, the junction kept 5 bases outside the gene matches. The CDR3: CASSLTGVGYEQYF. The CDR3 DNA sequence: TGTGCCAGCAGCTTAACAGGGGTGGGATACGAGCAGTACTTC. The full variable domain, in which reference TRBV7-2 and TRBJ2-7 provide the parts outside the CDR3, is GAGVSQSPSNKVTEKGKDVELRCDPISGHTALYWYRQSLGQGLEFLIYFQGNSAPDKSGLPSDRFSAERTGGSVSTLTIQRTQQEDSAVYLCASSLTGVGYEQYFGPGTRLTVT.

This rearrangement joins TRBV30 to TRBJ1-1; D call uncertain. Germline CDR1 reads GTSNPN; CDR2 reads SVGIG (reference sequence). The CDR3 has 14 residues. V was pared by 4 bases and J by 1 base, with 13 bases between. Written as DNA, the CDR3 is TGTGCCTGGATCGGAGGACGTAAGAACACTGAAGCTTTCTTT. Amino acid sequence: CAWIGGRKNTEAFF.

This clone appeared a few times. The chain carries TRBV5-1 and TRBJ2-7; possible D gene TRBD2, 5 bases. V was shortened by 0 bases and J by 5 bases, with 12 bases between the two germline ends. Germline CDR1 is SGHRS and CDR2 is YFSETQ. The CDR3 sequence is 14 residues long. The CDR3 reads CASSLAGDPHEQYF. The CDR3 DNA reads TGCGCCAGCAGCTTGGCCGGGGATCCTCACGAGCAGTACTTC.

The chain carries TRBV10-3 and TRBJ1-2, with a tentative D call TRBD1 (6 bases). Deletions cut 3 bases from V and 4 bases from J, with 18 bases between. This CDR3 has 16 amino acids. Germline V gene sequence: CDR1 ENHRY, CDR2 SYGVKD. The CDR3 is CAISDSTGQRVYGYTF. The CDR3 coding sequence is TGTGCCATCAGTGATTCCACAGGACAGAGGGTCTATGGCTACACCTTC.

V and J are TRBV4-2 and TRBJ2-7; 7 bases agree with TRBD2. V gave up 2 bases and J gave up 2 bases; unmatched junction bases: 3. From germline, CDR1 is LGHNA and CDR2 YNFKEQ. This CDR3 has 14 amino acids. CDR3 coding DNA: TGTGCCAGCAGCCAATCTGGACTAGCCTACGAGCAGTACTTC. Translated, it gives CASSQSGLAYEQYF.

The V gene is TRBV28, the J gene TRBJ2-5, with no clear D. Trimming took off 5 bases at V and 0 bases at J, with 13 bases between the two ends. Germline V gene sequence: CDR1 MDHEN, CDR2 SYDVKM. CDR3 length equals 15 residues. The CDR3 here is CASSPRSPYQETQYF. The CDR3 DNA reads TGTGCCAGCAGTCCCAGGTCCCCGTACCAAGAGACCCAGTACTTC.

This chain uses TRBV6-1 with TRBJ2-5, with 9 positions matching TRBD2. Germline CDR1 and CDR2: MNHNS and SASEGT. J was trimmed by 4 bases and V by 7 bases; bases with no gene match: 10. CDR3 length: 15 amino acids. CDR3 amino acids: CASTQVAGGGETQYF. Written as DNA, the CDR3 is TGTGCCAGCACCCAGGTGGCGGGAGGGGGAGAGACCCAGTACTTC.

This chain links TRBV5-1 with TRBJ1-3; D unresolved. Trimming stripped 1 base from V and 0 bases from J, with 11 bases between. CDR1 is SGHRS, CDR2 YFSETQ, per germline. The CDR3 sequence is 16 residues long. The CDR3 reads CASSLSGESSGNTIYF. In DNA, the CDR3 is TGCGCCAGCAGCTTGAGCGGGGAGAGCTCTGGAAACACCATATATTTT.

This chain links TRBV19 with TRBJ2-1; tentatively, D is TRBD1 (5 bases). Trimming took off 5 bases at V and 7 bases at J, with 12 bases between the two ends. The CDR3 is 13 residues long. The germline V gene has CDR1 LNHDA and CDR2 SQIVND (reference sequence). CDR3 amino acids: CASSSDRRNEQFF. The CDR3 DNA follows: TGTGCCAGTAGTTCCGACAGAAGGAATGAGCAGTTCTTC.

V is TRBV5-4 and J is TRBJ1-1; D is ambiguous. Germline-derived CDR1 and CDR2 are SGHNT and YYREEE (reference sequence). This CDR3 contains 14 residues. V was cut by 2 bases and J by 4 bases, with 12 bases left in between. The CDR3, as DNA: TGTGCCAGCAGCTTCTCTTCCGGGGTCACTGAAGCTTTCTTT. This sequence encodes CASSFSSGVTEAFF.

V and J are TRBV5-4 and TRBJ2-7; 7 bases align to TRBD1. This CDR3 has 14 amino acids. CDR1 is SGHNT and CDR2 is YYREEE in the germline V gene (reference sequence). V was pared by 4 bases and J by 6 bases, with 10 bases of the junction left unmatched. The CDR3 reads CASSQGTVNSEQYF. The DNA for the CDR3 is TGTGCCAGCAGCCAGGGGACAGTCAACTCCGAGCAGTACTTC.

This clone was counted a single time. The chain recombines TRBV5-1 with TRBJ1-1, with a tentative D call TRBD1 (5 bases). The germline CDR1 and CDR2 sequences are SGHRS and YFSETQ. The CDR3 loop spans 14 amino acids. The V gene lost 5 bases and the J gene lost 0 bases, with 11 bases spanning the gap. The CDR3 reads CASSLTDMNTEAFF. For the CDR3, the DNA is TGCGCCAGCAGTTTGACAGATATGAACACTGAAGCTTTCTTT.

V gene TRBV7-8 combines with J gene TRBJ2-5, with D hard to call. V lost 5 bases, J lost 7 bases, and 5 bases lay in between. The germline V gene encodes CDR1 SGHVS and CDR2 FQNEAQ. This CDR3 has 10 residues. CDR3 sequence (DNA): TGTGCCAGCAGCGGGCGGACCCAGTACTTC. Protein sequence: CASSGRTQYF. The whole variable domain, filled in from reference TRBV7-8 and TRBJ2-5, reads GAGVSQSPRYKVAKRGQDVALRCDPISGHVSLFWYQQALGQGPEFLTYFQNEAQLDKSGLPSDRFFAERPEGSVSTLKIQRTQQEDSAVYLCASSGRTQYFGPGTRLLVL.

This clone appeared a single time. The J gene is TRBJ2-7, the V gene TRBV4-1, with 8 positions matching TRBD2. The V segment lost 1 base and the J segment 0 bases; nucleotides outside the gene matches: 5. Germline V gene sequence: CDR1 MGHRA, CDR2 YSYEKL. There are 16 residues in the CDR3. The CDR3 sequence is CASSQGATSGSYEQYF. In nucleotides, the CDR3 is TGCGCCAGCAGCCAAGGAGCTACTAGCGGCTCCTACGAGCAGTACTTC.

The genes are TRBV5-4 and TRBJ2-6; TRBD1 might be the D (7 bases). The CDR3 loop spans 19 amino acids. V was clipped by 0 bases and J by 0 bases, with 16 bases between them. The germline V gene encodes CDR1 SGHNT and CDR2 YYREEE (reference sequence). The CDR3 sequence is CASSLAPGGISSGANVLTF. As DNA, the CDR3 is TGTGCCAGCAGCTTGGCCCCAGGGGGGATTAGCTCTGGGGCCAACGTCCTGACTTTC.

The rearrangement links TRBV28 to TRBJ2-7; a weak D match, TRBD1 (8 bases). The CDR3 spans 15 residues. V was shortened by 2 bases and J by 2 bases, with 13 bases between the two germline ends. Germline V lookup: CDR1 MDHEN, CDR2 SYDVKM. CDR3 amino acids: CASSLGQGLTYEQYF. CDR3 bases: TGTGCCAGCAGTTTAGGACAGGGACTAACCTACGAGCAGTACTTC.